The T cell receptor (beta chain) described here comes from a study of low-dose radiotherapy and immunotherapy resistance in tumors. First-strand cDNA relied on TRAV- and TRBV-specific primers spanning alpha and beta chains. For amplifying TCRs, the PCR ran for 20 to 25 cycles with Phusion, which was used together with a constant-region primer and the adapter on the V primers. From the reads, TCRdb called clonotypes with MiXCR, one entry per CDR3 protein. The sample lists fewer than 110,000 distinct CDR3 sequences, around 20% occurring once. The ends were cut back, 7 bases at V and 11 bases at J, with 15 bases in the middle. The CDR3 is 12 amino acids. Sample time point: after trial treatment. Treatment denoted: LDRT plus nivolumab, ipilimumab, low-dose cyclophosphamide and aspirin (RACIN trial).

The source was PBMCs, collected after low-dose radiotherapy plus immunotherapy. The TCR originated in a male donor with prostate cancer. The V and J genes are TRBV12-3 or TRBV12-4 and TRBJ2-1; D gene ambiguous. As DNA, the CDR3 is TGTGCCAGCATCAACCGTACGGCTCAGCAGTTCTTC. It is translated as CASINRTAQQFF.